This TCR beta chain was observed in a study of CXCR3-negative and CXCR3-positive naive CD8 T cells. Findings and caveats of the study: TRB CDR3 properties were used to infer TCR strength, and surface CD5 was comparable between naive subsets. Diversity was high in both naive subsets and much lower in memory cells. CXCR3-positive naive cells had TRB CDR3s that were more hydrophobic than CXCR3-negative naive cells had.

The libraries of TRB cDNA were constructed through 5' RACE using UMI labels. TCRdb reprocessed the 5' RACE reads and stores each CDR3 protein as one record, lacking DNA. Listed are 130,000 or so distinct CDR3 sequences; under 0.5% falls within the top ten. The CDR3 contains 15 residues. Germline V CDR1 and CDR2: LNHDA, SQIVND (reference sequence). In the case of this clonotype: As yet, its antigen is unknown.

The clonotype was recovered from a human donor in good health. Some clones in this sample may be carry-over from other donors' samples. The sequenced sample was naive CXCR3- CD8+ T cells from blood. Subset of the sample: CD45RO-CCR7+CD27+CD95- naive CD8+ T cells lacking CXCR3 (TNR3-). This chain connects TRBV19 to TRBJ2-3; TCRdb returns TRBD2, unconfirmable since there is no DNA. This chain's CDR3 is CASSPATSGTDTQYF.